This record covers a single T cell receptor (beta chain). This sample was taken from a study of blood T cell repertoires in COVID-19. Turning to the study itself: Samples came from the United States, Italy and Spain, spanning acute and convalescent COVID-19. PBMCs, B-cell-depleted T cells, or T cells were the source of the cDNA or gDNA that made up the material.

Original processing methods: How many nucleated cells were present was estimated from reference gene primer amplification. Some clones are missing from TCRdb's copy, which holds only in-frame ones; the method was immunoSEQ multiplex PCR. Clone size and the V and J calls come from that table; the DNA yielded D and trimming. There are tens of thousands of clones in the sample; about 80% occur only once, and less than 15% lies in the top ten. This CDR3 has 18 amino acids. CDR1 is SGHRS and CDR2 is YFSETQ in the germline V gene. V lost 7 bases, J lost 0 bases, and 15 bases stayed unmatched. The sample was peripheral blood. This clonotype originated in a human donor in a cohort sampled during active COVID-19. The chain combines TRBV5-1 with TRBJ2-3; 9 nucleotides line up with TRBD1. CDR3 DNA sequence: TGCGCCAGCCGGAACCGGGACAGGGAATACACTAGCACAGATACGCAGTATTTT. It specifies CASRNRDREYTSTDTQYF. Looking up the rest from reference TRBV5-1 and TRBJ2-3 gives the full variable domain: KAGVTQTPRYLIKTRGQQVTLSCSPISGHRSVSWYQQTPGQGLQFLFEYFSETQRNKGNFPGRFSGRQFSNSRSEMNVSTLELGDSALYLCASRNRDREYTSTDTQYFGPGTRLTVL.